This T cell receptor (beta chain) was sequenced during a study of T-cell reconstitution after alpha-beta-depleted transplantation in children. Using unique molecular identifiers, the investigators prepared the TCRbeta library. Using its own MiXCR run on the PCR reads, TCRdb lists one record per CDR3 protein. The table shows under 450,000 distinct CDR3 sequences, with about 14% occurring only once. This clonotype has ten or more counts. From germline, CDR1 is SGHRS and CDR2 YFSETQ. The ends were cut back, 0 bases at V and 5 bases at J, with 12 bases in the middle. The CDR3 has 14 residues. The chain employs TRBV5-1 and TRBJ2-7, with D possibly being TRBD2 (5 bases). The receptor comes from a human donor who donated a stem cell graft to a child with Fanconi anemia. This material consisted of PBMCs, taken from the stem cell graft. The CDR3 here is CASSLEAGIHEQYF. The DNA for the CDR3 is TGCGCCAGCAGCTTGGAAGCCGGGATCCACGAGCAGTACTTC. Together with reference TRBV5-1 and TRBJ2-7, the CDR3 gives the full variable domain: KAGVTQTPRYLIKTRGQQVTLSCSPISGHRSVSWYQQTPGQGLQFLFEYFSETQRNKGNFPGRFSGRQFSNSRSEMNVSTLELGDSALYLCASSLEAGIHEQYFGPGTRLTVT.